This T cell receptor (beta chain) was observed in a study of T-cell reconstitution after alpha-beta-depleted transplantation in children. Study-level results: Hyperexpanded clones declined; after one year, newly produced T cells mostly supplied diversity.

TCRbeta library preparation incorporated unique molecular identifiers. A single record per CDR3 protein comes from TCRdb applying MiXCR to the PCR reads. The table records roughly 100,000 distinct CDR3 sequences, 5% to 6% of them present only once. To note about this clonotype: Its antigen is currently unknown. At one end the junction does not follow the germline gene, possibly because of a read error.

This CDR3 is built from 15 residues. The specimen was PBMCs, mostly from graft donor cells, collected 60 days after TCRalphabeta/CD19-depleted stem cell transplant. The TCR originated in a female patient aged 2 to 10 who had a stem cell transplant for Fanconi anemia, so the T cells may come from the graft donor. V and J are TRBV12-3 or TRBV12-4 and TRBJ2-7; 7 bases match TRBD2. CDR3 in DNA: TGTTCCAGCACCTTCAGCGGGATAAGCTCCTACGAGCAGTACTTC. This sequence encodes CSSTFSGISSYEQYF.